Included here is one T cell receptor (beta chain) sequence, with context. Repertoires were generated with immunoSEQ multiplex PCR, while TCRdb's copy carries only in-frame clones and drops some. The sample shows fewer than 200,000 clones, around four fifths of them seen only once. The participants were between roughly 18 and 89 years old and came from about two dozen US areas. This sample stems from a study of blood T cell repertoires in COVID-19. The wider study: PBMCs, B-cell-depleted T cells, or T cells were the source of the cDNA or gDNA that made up the material.

V was pared by 4 bases and J by 2 bases, with 7 bases of the junction left unmatched. The CDR3 extends over 16 amino acids. Germline CDR1 is KGHSH and CDR2 is LQKENI. This TCR was sampled from a woman aged 45-59 years who had recovered from COVID-19. The chain couples TRBV18 to TRBJ1-4; TRBD1 matches 7 bases. The sequenced sample was PBMCs or T cells enriched from blood (not recorded which). The CDR3 spells CASSLYRGTTNEKLFF. CDR3 sequence (DNA): TGTGCCAGCTCACTGTACAGGGGAACGACTAATGAAAAACTGTTTTTT. Combining the CDR3 with reference TRBV18 and TRBJ1-4 gives the whole variable domain NAGVMQNPRHLVRRRGQEARLRCSPMKGHSHVYWYRQLPEEGLKFMVYLQKENIIDESGMPKERFSAEFPKEGPSILRIQQVVRGDSAAYFCASSLYRGTTNEKLFFGSGTQLSVL.